Each of the 3 T cell receptor beta chains below was sequenced from the same sample in a study of lymphopenia after photon versus proton radiotherapy. Assay used: immunoSEQ multiplex PCR; TCRdb lists only in-frame clones, some missing. The sample has 150,000 to 200,000 clones, 88% seen once. The input for sequencing was peripheral blood, taken from a patient treated with photon-based radiotherapy. Receptors originate from a man aged 50 to 60 with gastric cancer.

CDR3 region: CASSYPKGAVYEQYF. CDR3 nucleotide sequence: TGTGCCAGCAGTTACCCTAAGGGGGCGGTATACGAGCAGTACTTC. The V and J genes are TRBV6-5 and TRBJ2-7, with 7 bases identical to TRBD1. This CDR3 comprises 15 residues. CDR1 MNHEY and CDR2 SVGAGI come from the germline V gene. V lost 2 bases to trimming and J lost 4 bases; unmatched junction nucleotides: 8.

J is TRBJ1-4 and V is TRBV7-9; D may be TRBD1 (6 bases). This CDR3 contains 14 residues. Germline CDR1 and CDR2: SEHNR and FQNEAQ (reference sequence). With 1 base removed from V and 10 bases from J, the gap between germline ends came to 13 bases. The CDR3 loop is CASSLVGSGAKLFF. The CDR3 nucleotides are TGTGCCAGCAGCTTAGTTGGTTCGGGGGCAAAACTGTTTTTT.

The V call is TRBV4-3, the J call TRBJ2-2; 7 bases fit TRBD1. CDR1 is LGHNA, CDR2 YSLEER, per germline. CDR3 length: 18 residues. With V trimmed by 2 bases and J by 6 bases, 15 bases remained unmatched. The CDR3 DNA reads as TGCGCCAGCAGCCAACACGGGACAGTTGAGGATGGCCCCGGGGAGCTGTTTTTT. Translating it yields CASSQHGTVEDGPGELFF.